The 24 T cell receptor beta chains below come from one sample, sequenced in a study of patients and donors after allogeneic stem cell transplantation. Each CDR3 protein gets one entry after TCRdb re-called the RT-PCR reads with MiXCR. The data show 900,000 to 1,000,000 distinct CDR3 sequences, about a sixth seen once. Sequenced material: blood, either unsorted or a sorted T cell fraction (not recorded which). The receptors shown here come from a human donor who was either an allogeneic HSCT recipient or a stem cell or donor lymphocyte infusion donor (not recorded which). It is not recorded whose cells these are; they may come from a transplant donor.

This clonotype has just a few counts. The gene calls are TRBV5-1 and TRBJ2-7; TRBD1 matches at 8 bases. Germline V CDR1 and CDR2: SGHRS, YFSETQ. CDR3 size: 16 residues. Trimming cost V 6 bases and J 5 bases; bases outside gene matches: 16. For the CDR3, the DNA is TGCGCCAGCAACCGCGGCGGGACAGGAGTGTCTCACGAGCAGTACTTC. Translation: CASNRGGTGVSHEQYF.

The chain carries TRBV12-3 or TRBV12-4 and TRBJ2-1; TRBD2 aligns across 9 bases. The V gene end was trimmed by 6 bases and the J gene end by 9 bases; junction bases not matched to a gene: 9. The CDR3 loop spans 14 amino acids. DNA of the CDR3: TGTGCCAGCAGGCAAGCGGGAGGTGGGGGTGAGCAGTTCTTC. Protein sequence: CASRQAGGGGEQFF.

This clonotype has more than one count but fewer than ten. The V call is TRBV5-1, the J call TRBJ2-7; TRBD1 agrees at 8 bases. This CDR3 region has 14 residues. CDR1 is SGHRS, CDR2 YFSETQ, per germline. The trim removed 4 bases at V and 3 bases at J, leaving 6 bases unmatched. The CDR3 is CASSLDRAYYEQYF. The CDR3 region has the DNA TGCGCCAGCAGCCTGGACAGGGCCTACTACGAGCAGTACTTC.

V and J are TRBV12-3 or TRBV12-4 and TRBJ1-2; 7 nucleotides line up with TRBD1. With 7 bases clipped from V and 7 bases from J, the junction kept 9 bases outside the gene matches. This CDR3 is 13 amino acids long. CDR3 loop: CASNYRGNFGYTF. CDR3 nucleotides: TGTGCCAGCAACTACAGGGGTAATTTTGGCTACACCTTC.

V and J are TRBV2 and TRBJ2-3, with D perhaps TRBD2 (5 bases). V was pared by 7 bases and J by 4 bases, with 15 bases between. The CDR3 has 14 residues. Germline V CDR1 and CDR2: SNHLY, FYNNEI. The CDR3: CASTGIEKADTQYF. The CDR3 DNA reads TGTGCCAGCACGGGAATTGAGAAGGCAGATACGCAGTATTTT.

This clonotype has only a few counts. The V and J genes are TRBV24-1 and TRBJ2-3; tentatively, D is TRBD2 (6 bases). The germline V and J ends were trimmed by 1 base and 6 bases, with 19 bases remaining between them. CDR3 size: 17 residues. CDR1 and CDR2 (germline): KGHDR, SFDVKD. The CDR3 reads CATSDFPGTSRMDTQYF. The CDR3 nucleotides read TGTGCCACCAGTGATTTTCCCGGGACTTCCCGAATGGATACGCAGTATTTT.

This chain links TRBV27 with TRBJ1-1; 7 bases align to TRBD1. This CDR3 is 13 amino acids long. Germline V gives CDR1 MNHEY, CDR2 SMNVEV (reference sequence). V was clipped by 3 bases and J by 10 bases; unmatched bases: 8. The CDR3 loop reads CASSFSKGARAFF. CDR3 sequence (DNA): TGTGCCAGCAGTTTCTCAAAGGGGGCACGAGCTTTCTTT.

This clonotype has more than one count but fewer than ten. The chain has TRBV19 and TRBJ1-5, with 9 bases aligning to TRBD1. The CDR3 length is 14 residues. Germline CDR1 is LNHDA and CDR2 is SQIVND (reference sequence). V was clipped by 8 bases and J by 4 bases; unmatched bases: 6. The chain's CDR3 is CASHQGQGNQPQHF. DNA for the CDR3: TGTGCCAGTCATCAGGGACAGGGAAATCAGCCCCAGCATTTT.

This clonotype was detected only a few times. The chain's CDR3 is CASSQEAPRGNTIYF. The CDR3 nucleotides read TGCGCCAGCAGCCAAGAGGCCCCCCGTGGAAACACCATATATTTT. The chain joins TRBV4-3 to TRBJ1-3; D gene ambiguous. Trimming stripped 0 bases from V and 3 bases from J, with 9 bases between. This CDR3 has 15 amino acids. Germline V CDR1 and CDR2: LGHNA, YSLEER.

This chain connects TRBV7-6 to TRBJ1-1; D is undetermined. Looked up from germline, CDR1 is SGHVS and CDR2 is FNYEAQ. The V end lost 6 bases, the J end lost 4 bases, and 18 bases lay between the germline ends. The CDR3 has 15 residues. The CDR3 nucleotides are TGTGCCAGCAGTGAAGAAGCAGAGATAACCACTGAAGCTTTCTTT. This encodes CASSEEAEITTEAFF.

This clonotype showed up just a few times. The DNA for the CDR3 is TGTGCCAGCAGCCAATTTCGGGGCAGGGCGAATGAGCAGTTCTTC. The encoded protein is CASSQFRGRANEQFF. This sequence joins TRBV14 and TRBJ2-1; either TRBD1 or TRBD2 may fit D (5 bases each). In germline, CDR1 is SGHDN, CDR2 FVKESK. The CDR3 loop spans 15 amino acids. Trimming shortened V by 2 bases and J by 7 bases, and 15 bases separated the two germline ends.

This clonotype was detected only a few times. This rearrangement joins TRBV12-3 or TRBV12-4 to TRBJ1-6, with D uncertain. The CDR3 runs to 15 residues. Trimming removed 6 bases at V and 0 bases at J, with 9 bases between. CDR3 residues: CASRFTGSYNSPLHF. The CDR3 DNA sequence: TGTGCCAGCAGGTTTACGGGCTCCTATAATTCACCCCTCCACTTT.

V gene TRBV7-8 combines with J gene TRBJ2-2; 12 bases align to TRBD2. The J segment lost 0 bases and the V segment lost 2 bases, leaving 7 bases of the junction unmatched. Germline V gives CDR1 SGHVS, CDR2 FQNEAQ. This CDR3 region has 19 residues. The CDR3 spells CASSLRRLAGASNTGELFF. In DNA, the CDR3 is TGTGCCAGCAGCTTACGTCGACTAGCGGGGGCTTCGAACACCGGGGAGCTGTTTTTT.

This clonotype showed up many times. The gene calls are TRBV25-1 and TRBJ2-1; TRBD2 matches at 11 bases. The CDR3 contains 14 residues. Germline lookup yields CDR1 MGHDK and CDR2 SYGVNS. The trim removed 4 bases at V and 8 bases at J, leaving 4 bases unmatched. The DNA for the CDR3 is TGTGCCAGCAGTGGACTAGCGGGGATCTATGAGCAGTTCTTC. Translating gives CASSGLAGIYEQFF.

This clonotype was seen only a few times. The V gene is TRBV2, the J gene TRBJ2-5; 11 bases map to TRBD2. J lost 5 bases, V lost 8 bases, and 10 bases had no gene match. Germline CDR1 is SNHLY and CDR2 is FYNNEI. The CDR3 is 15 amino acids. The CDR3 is CASGGGLADTETQYF. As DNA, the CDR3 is TGTGCCAGCGGGGGGGGACTAGCGGACACGGAGACCCAGTACTTC.

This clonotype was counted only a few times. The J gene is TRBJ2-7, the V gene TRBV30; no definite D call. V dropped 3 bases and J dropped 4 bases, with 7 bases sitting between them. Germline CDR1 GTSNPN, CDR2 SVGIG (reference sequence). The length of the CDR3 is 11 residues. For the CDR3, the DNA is TGTGCCTGGAGGGCTATTTACGAGCAGTACTTC. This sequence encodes CAWRAIYEQYF.

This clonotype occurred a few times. The CDR3 sequence is CASSRPMGLAGVGQETQYF. CDR3 DNA: TGTGCCAGCAGCCGCCCTATGGGACTAGCGGGAGTCGGCCAAGAGACCCAGTACTTC. This rearrangement joins TRBV4-2 to TRBJ2-5; 14 nucleotides line up with TRBD2. The germline CDR1 and CDR2 sequences are LGHNA and YNFKEQ. The V gene end was trimmed by 4 bases and the J gene end by 1 base; junction bases not matched to a gene: 11. This CDR3 region has 19 residues.

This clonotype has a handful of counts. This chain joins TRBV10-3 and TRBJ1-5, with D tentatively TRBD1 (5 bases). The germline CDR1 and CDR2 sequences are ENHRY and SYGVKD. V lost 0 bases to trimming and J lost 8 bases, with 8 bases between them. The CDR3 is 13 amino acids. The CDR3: CAISESGPEPQHF. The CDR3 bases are TGTGCCATCAGTGAGTCGGGGCCAGAGCCCCAGCATTTT.

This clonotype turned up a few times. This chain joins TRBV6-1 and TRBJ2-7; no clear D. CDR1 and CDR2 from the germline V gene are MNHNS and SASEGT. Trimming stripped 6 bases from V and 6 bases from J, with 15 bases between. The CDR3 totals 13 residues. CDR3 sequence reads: CASSADTSREQYF. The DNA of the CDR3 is TGTGCCAGCAGCGCAGATACCAGCCGCGAGCAGTACTTC.

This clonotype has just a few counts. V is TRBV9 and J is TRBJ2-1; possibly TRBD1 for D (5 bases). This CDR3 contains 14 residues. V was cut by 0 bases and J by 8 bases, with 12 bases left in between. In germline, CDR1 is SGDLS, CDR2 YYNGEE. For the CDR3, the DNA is TGTGCCAGCAGCGTAGAGGCAGGGTTCGATGAGCAGTTCTTC. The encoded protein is CASSVEAGFDEQFF.

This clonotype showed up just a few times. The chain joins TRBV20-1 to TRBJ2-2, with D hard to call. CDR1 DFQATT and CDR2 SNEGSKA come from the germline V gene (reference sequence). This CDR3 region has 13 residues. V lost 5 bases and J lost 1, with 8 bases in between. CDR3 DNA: TGCAGTGCTTACAGCCTGAACACCGGGGAGCTGTTTTTT. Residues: CSAYSLNTGELFF.

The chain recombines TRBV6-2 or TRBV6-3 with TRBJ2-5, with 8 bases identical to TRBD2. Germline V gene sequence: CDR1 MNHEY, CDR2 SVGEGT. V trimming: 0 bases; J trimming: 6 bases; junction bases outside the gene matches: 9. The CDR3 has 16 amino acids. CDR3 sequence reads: CASSYSGSGGLKTQYF. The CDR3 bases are TGTGCCAGCAGTTACTCGGGCTCGGGGGGGCTGAAGACCCAGTACTTC.

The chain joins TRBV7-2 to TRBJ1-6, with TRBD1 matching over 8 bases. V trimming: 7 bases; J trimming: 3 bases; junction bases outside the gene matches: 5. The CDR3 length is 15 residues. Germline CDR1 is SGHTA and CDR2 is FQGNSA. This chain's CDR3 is CASIIDRGYNSPLHF. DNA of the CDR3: TGTGCCAGCATTATTGACAGGGGCTATAATTCACCCCTCCACTTT.

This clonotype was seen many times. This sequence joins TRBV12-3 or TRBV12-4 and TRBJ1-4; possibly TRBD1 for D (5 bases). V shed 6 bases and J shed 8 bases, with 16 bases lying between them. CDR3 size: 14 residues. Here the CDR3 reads CASSPRRQSEKLFF. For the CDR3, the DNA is TGTGCCAGCAGCCCCCGCCGACAGAGCGAAAAACTGTTTTTT.